These 25 T cell receptor beta chains were sequenced from one sample in a study of T cell repertoires in cytomegalovirus infection. For these TCRs, the target antigens are not known. TCRdb ran MiXCR on the reads and lists one entry per CDR3 protein. The table shows approximately 600,000 distinct CDR3 sequences, with 40% occurring only once. The specimen comprised cultured PBMCs, sampled from culture after CMV antigen stimulation. The receptors were sampled from a human donor in good health (CMV status not recorded). Some clones in this sample may be carry-over from other donors' samples.

This chain joins TRBV19 and TRBJ2-5, with no clear D. The V gene's germline CDR1 is LNHDA and CDR2 SQIVND (reference sequence). V shed 3 bases and J shed 2 bases, with 10 bases lying between them. CDR3 length: 14 amino acids. In nucleotides, the CDR3 is TGTGCCAGTAGTATTGAGGCGACGCAAGAGACCCAGTACTTC. Its translation is CASSIEATQETQYF.

The table lists this clonotype with a few counts. This chain links TRBV7-2 with TRBJ2-3; unclear D gene. Trimming shortened V by 0 bases and J by 0 bases, and 10 bases separated the two germline ends. This CDR3 contains 16 residues. Germline-derived CDR1 and CDR2 are SGHTA and FQGNSA. The CDR3 DNA reads TGTGCCAGCAGCTTAGCGCAAATCTCTAGCACAGATACGCAGTATTTT. Protein: CASSLAQISSTDTQYF.

In its sample, this clonotype was seen a few times. V gene TRBV19 combines with J gene TRBJ1-5; possibly TRBD1 for D (5 bases). The CDR3 length is 14 residues. The germline CDR1 and CDR2 sequences are LNHDA and SQIVND (reference sequence). V was trimmed by 8 bases and J by 5 bases, leaving 16 bases between them. As DNA, the CDR3 is TGTGCCAGTTGGGGGGGGGGTCGGCATCAGCCCCAGCATTTT. Translating gives CASWGGGRHQPQHF.

V usage is TRBV7-2 and J usage is TRBJ2-2; no clear D. V lost 5 bases and J lost 5, with 12 bases in between. This CDR3 is 14 amino acids long. Germline V gives CDR1 SGHTA, CDR2 FQGNSA. This CDR3 reads CASSPGPTTGELFF. CDR3 coding DNA: TGTGCCAGCAGCCCCGGACCCACGACCGGGGAGCTGTTTTTT. The full variable domain, rest sourced from reference TRBV7-2 and TRBJ2-2, is GAGVSQSPSNKVTEKGKDVELRCDPISGHTALYWYRQSLGQGLEFLIYFQGNSAPDKSGLPSDRFSAERTGGSVSTLTIQRTQQEDSAVYLCASSPGPTTGELFFGEGSRLTVL.

The CDR3 is CASSLYGGYYEQYF. In nucleotides, the CDR3 is TGTGCCAGCAGCTTATACGGGGGCTACTACGAGCAGTACTTC. The chain links TRBV7-2 to TRBJ2-7, with D possibly called TRBD1 or TRBD2 (6 bases each). CDR3 length: 14 amino acids. CDR1 is SGHTA and CDR2 is FQGNSA in the germline V gene. With 2 bases removed from V and 3 bases from J, the gap between germline ends came to 11 bases.

The chain joins TRBV19 to TRBJ2-1; TRBD2 matches 13 bases. J lost 8 bases, V lost 6 bases, and 7 bases had no gene match. This CDR3 is built from 15 residues. Germline V gene lookup returns CDR1 LNHDA and CDR2 SQIVND (reference sequence). For the CDR3, the DNA is TGTGCCAGTAGCAGCCGGACTAGCGGGAGTGATGAGCAGTTCTTC. Residues: CASSSRTSGSDEQFF.

This chain uses TRBV27 with TRBJ2-3, with D possibly matching TRBD2 (6 bases). The germline V gene encodes CDR1 MNHEY and CDR2 SMNVEV (reference sequence). Trimming took 8 bases from V and 5 from J, leaving 11 bases between them. This CDR3 is 12 amino acids long. CDR3 protein: CASGQAGDTQYF. The CDR3 DNA reads as TGTGCCAGCGGACAAGCGGGAGATACGCAGTATTTT.

The J gene is TRBJ1-4, the V gene TRBV5-6; tentative D call: TRBD1 (6 bases). Germline V gives CDR1 SGHDT, CDR2 YYEEEE. The CDR3 is 16 residues long. V gave up 5 bases and J gave up 3 bases, with 17 bases separating them. CDR3 loop: CASSLSPGQPNEKLFF. In DNA, the CDR3 is TGTGCCAGCAGTCTCTCCCCAGGACAGCCTAATGAAAAACTGTTTTTT.

The V and J genes are TRBV6-2 or TRBV6-3 and TRBJ2-5; 7 bases fit TRBD2. V lost 2 bases to trimming and J lost 7 bases; unmatched junction nucleotides: 10. Germline V gene lookup returns CDR1 MNHEY and CDR2 SVGEGT. The CDR3 extends over 15 amino acids. The CDR3 DNA reads as TGTGCCAGCAGTTACGGCCTGACCGGCGGGGGGACCCAGTACTTC. It translates to CASSYGLTGGGTQYF.

This clonotype has at least ten counts. The rearrangement uses TRBV7-2 and TRBJ1-4, with 10 nucleotides matching TRBD1. Germline V gene data show CDR1 as SGHTA and CDR2 as FQGNSA. The CDR3 length is 15 residues. V lost 5 bases, J lost 8 bases, and 8 bases stayed unmatched. The CDR3, as DNA: TGTGCCAGCAGCATCCGACAGGGGGCAGGGGAAAAACTGTTTTTT. Encoded protein: CASSIRQGAGEKLFF.

The chain couples TRBV3-1 to TRBJ2-5, with a weak D call TRBD1 (6 bases). The CDR3 has 16 amino acids. Germline CDR1 and CDR2: LGHDT and YNNKEL (reference sequence). The V end was cut by 4 bases, the J end by 5 bases, with 20 bases between. CDR3 bases: TGTGCCAGCAGCCCACGCCCAGGGGACCAGCGGGAGACCCAGTACTTC. It codes for CASSPRPGDQRETQYF.

This clonotype was counted a few times. J is TRBJ2-3 and V is TRBV27, with 14 bases aligning to TRBD2. Unmatched junction bases numbered 12, after V lost 4 bases and J lost 6 bases. Germline CDR1 reads MNHEY; CDR2 reads SMNVEV (reference sequence). CDR3 length: 18 residues. CDR3 in amino acids: CASSSGLAGGRIGDTQYF. For the CDR3, the DNA is TGTGCCAGCAGTTCAGGACTAGCGGGGGGCCGGATCGGCGATACGCAGTATTTT.

This rearrangement joins TRBV7-9 to TRBJ2-4; D assignment may be TRBD1 or TRBD2 (6 bases each). Between the trimmed V and J ends, which lost 5 bases and 13 bases, there was a span of 18 bases. The CDR3 contains 13 residues. The germline V gene encodes CDR1 SEHNR and CDR2 FQNEAQ (reference sequence). This CDR3 reads CASSTLYRDSQYF. CDR3 coding DNA: TGTGCCAGCAGCACATTATACAGGGACTCACAGTACTTC.

The chain links TRBV12-3 or TRBV12-4 to TRBJ1-1; D remains ambiguous. Trimming took 10 bases from V and 5 from J, leaving 11 bases between them. This CDR3 contains 11 residues. The CDR3 is CATSRGTEAFF. For the CDR3, the DNA is TGTGCCACCTCCCGTGGGACTGAAGCTTTCTTT.

The chain has TRBV7-2 and TRBJ2-5; possibly TRBD2 for D (5 bases). From germline, CDR1 is SGHTA and CDR2 FQGNSA. The V and J ends lost 3 bases and 4 bases respectively, with 12 bases between them. This CDR3 spans 14 amino acids. For the CDR3, the DNA is TGTGCCAGCAGCTTTCCGACCAGCGGAGAGACCCAGTACTTC. Translated: CASSFPTSGETQYF.

This chain connects TRBV6-2 or TRBV6-3 to TRBJ2-2, with 7 bases lining up with TRBD1. Germline-derived CDR1 and CDR2 are MNHEY and SVGEGT. The CDR3 contains 20 residues. V was clipped by 5 bases and J by 4 bases; unmatched bases: 22. The chain's CDR3 is CASSQTRRTGLLSSTGELFF. CDR3 sequence (DNA): TGTGCCAGCAGTCAAACCCGAAGGACAGGTCTCCTGTCTTCCACCGGGGAGCTGTTTTTT.

Regarding this clonotype: One end of the junction fails to match germline, which may point to a read error. The V call is TRBV4-1, the J call TRBJ2-2, with no clear D. The length of the CDR3 is 19 residues. The germline V gene has CDR1 MGHRA and CDR2 YSYEKL. The CDR3 sequence: CASSQDRSGSLGSTGELFF. The CDR3 DNA reads TGTGCCAGCAGCCAAGATCGGTCCGGCTCTCTGGGATCCACCGGGGAGCTGTTTTTT.

The V gene is TRBV7-2, the J gene TRBJ2-2; D is uncertain. There are 17 residues in the CDR3. CDR1 is SGHTA, CDR2 FQGNSA, per germline. V was trimmed by 1 base and J by 4 bases, leaving 16 bases between them. The CDR3 nucleotides are TGTGCCAGCAGCTTAGTTGCTGGTCAGCAACCCACCGGGGAGCTGTTTTTT. Its protein is CASSLVAGQQPTGELFF.

This chain uses TRBV27 with TRBJ2-1, with TRBD2 identical over 7 bases. CDR3 size: 14 residues. With 5 bases clipped from V and 8 bases from J, the junction kept 9 bases outside the gene matches. Germline-derived CDR1 and CDR2 are MNHEY and SMNVEV (reference sequence). CDR3 coding DNA: TGTGCCAGCAGTCTACTAGCGAGCCTCGATGAGCAGTTCTTC. This translates into CASSLLASLDEQFF.

The table lists this clonotype with a few counts. The rearrangement uses TRBV28 and TRBJ2-3, with D possibly being TRBD1 or TRBD2 (5 bases each). Looked up from germline, CDR1 is MDHEN and CDR2 is SYDVKM. The CDR3 consists of 16 residues. V was cut by 4 bases and J by 3 bases, with 17 bases left in between. The CDR3 DNA is TGTGCCAGCAGTTCTACAGGACTGCGACTAACAGATACGCAGTATTTT. It yields the protein CASSSTGLRLTDTQYF.

The gene calls are TRBV11-2 and TRBJ2-1; 12 bases are a match to TRBD2. The CDR3 is 17 amino acids. The germline V gene has CDR1 SGHAT and CDR2 FQNNGV. With V trimmed by 1 base and J by 5 bases, 6 bases remained unmatched. The CDR3 here is CASSLVGLAGGDNEQFF. For the CDR3, the DNA is TGTGCCAGCAGCTTAGTAGGGCTAGCGGGAGGGGACAATGAGCAGTTCTTC.

Only a few counts were recorded for this clonotype. The V and J genes are TRBV28 and TRBJ2-7; TRBD1 aligns across 7 bases. This CDR3 is 13 amino acids long. Germline CDR1 is MDHEN and CDR2 is SYDVKM. The V segment lost 8 bases and the J segment 6 bases; nucleotides outside the gene matches: 10. This chain's CDR3 is CASHRGGAIEQYF. The CDR3 DNA follows: TGTGCCAGCCACCGAGGGGGCGCAATCGAGCAGTACTTC.

This clonotype was seen more than once but under ten times. The J gene is TRBJ2-2, the V gene TRBV7-8; D remains unclear. The germline gives CDR1 SGHVS, CDR2 FQNEAQ. This CDR3 is built from 13 residues. The germline V and J ends were trimmed by 6 bases and 4 bases, with 9 bases remaining between them. The CDR3 region has the DNA TGTGCCAGCAGACCCGGCCTCACCGGGGAGCTGTTTTTT. Residues: CASRPGLTGELFF.

The gene calls are TRBV29-1 and TRBJ1-1; TRBD1 matches 8 bases. The CDR3 is made up of 13 amino acids. CDR1 is SQVTM, CDR2 ANQGSEA, per germline. V was clipped by 5 bases and J by 1 base; unmatched bases: 3. The CDR3 spells CSVRTGQNTEAFF. Written as DNA, the CDR3 is TGCAGCGTTCGGACAGGGCAGAACACTGAAGCTTTCTTT.

There are a few counts of this clonotype. This rearrangement joins TRBV7-9 to TRBJ1-5; weak D call: TRBD1 (5 bases). This CDR3 region has 14 residues. V shed 0 bases and J shed 4 bases, with 7 bases lying between them. Germline-derived CDR1 and CDR2 are SEHNR and FQNEAQ (reference sequence). CDR3 coding DNA: TGTGCCAGCAGCTTAGCACCAGGGAATCAGCCCCAGCATTTT. It translates to CASSLAPGNQPQHF.